This T cell receptor (beta chain) stems from a study of blood T cell repertoires in COVID-19 (dated by TCRdb to 2020 to 2022). Regarding the complete study: Samples covering the acute and convalescent phases of COVID-19 were provided by collaborators in the United States, Italy and Spain. The prospective study material was composed of cDNA or gDNA derived from T cells, B-cell-depleted T cells, or PBMCs. Deeply sampled blood TCRbeta repertoires from subjects exposed to, actively infected with, or recovered from COVID-19 were included in the dataset. The repertoires were released in a freely available public database intended as a resource for research on the immune response to SARS-CoV-2. The samples were drawn from the first 160 participants of the ongoing ImmuneRACE study and from 1,200 or so subjects provided by 6 global collaborators. Sample metadata almost always included a de-identified subject ID, COVID-19 status, age in years and sex. Where HLA class I and class II types were available, the types were taken from metadata supplied by the sample provider, not from assay-based typing.

In Seattle, one collaborating source enrolled patients while the infection was active and tracked those patients longitudinally over the course of disease. Each collaborating institution followed its own protocols to collect whole blood in K2EDTA tubes. For TCRbeta analysis, collaborator samples were shipped as frozen whole blood, as isolated PBMCs, or as DNA extracted from either sample type. The paper's findings and limits, for the study overall: The quantity of clinical and demographic metadata differed by source and by participant and was supplied without curation.

TCRbeta CDR3 regions were amplified from genomic DNA using the immunoSEQ Assay, a bias-controlled multiplex PCR. The authors processed their data as follows. The number of nucleated cells in each sample was estimated by amplification of reference gene primers within the assay. To quantify the absolute abundance of each unique TCRbeta CDR3 rearrangement, sequence reads were collapsed and filtered. For each sample, productive Simpson clonality was calculated as the square root of Simpson's diversity index across productive rearrangements. Here the immuneACCESS table is served through TCRdb, limited to in-frame sequences with V and J called. Missing clones are a known gap in these copies; in checked studies unresolved V genes cover under half, and the rest lacks a known reason. That table supplies the V and J calls and clone size; D and trimming were determined from the DNA. This sample comprises 500,000 to 600,000 clones, about 89% of them detected only once. Together, the top ten hold about 8.2% of the sample.

Reading from cysteine to phenylalanine, the CDR3 counts 13 amino acids. The CDR3 DNA has 39 bases and is translated from base 1. CDR1 is given as SEHNR and CDR2 as FQNEAQ, both from the germline V gene (reference sequence). The junction carries 10 bases between V and J, which are trimmed by 4 bases and 5 bases respectively. As regards this clone: Its antigen target is currently unknown. Base quality data are lacking; no much larger clone is found one base away.

The rearranged segments are TRBV7-9 and TRBJ2-3; the D gene is not confidently resolved. The TCR comes from a woman in her forties or fifties with COVID-19, enrolled during active disease. The specimen was peripheral blood. The DNA is as follows: TGTGCCAGCAGCTCGCGAGTTCAAGATACGCAGTATTTT. Its amino acids are CASSSRVQDTQYF. With the portions outside the CDR3 filled from the reference TRBV7-9 and TRBJ2-3 genes, the complete variable region becomes DTGVSQNPRHKITKRGQNVTFRCDPISEHNRLYWYRQTLGQGPEFLTYFQNEAQLEKSRLLSDRFSAERPKGSFSTLEIQRTEQGDSAMYLCASSSRVQDTQYFGPGTRLTVL.